This T cell receptor (beta chain) derives from a study of vaccination and CD4 T cells after COVID-19. Study at large: Each post-COVID sample was drawn after diagnosis, and the median interval was roughly 97 days (range 35 to 161). General study points: Median reactive clonotypes, those recognizing SARS-CoV-2, rose from about 22 to 38, not significantly. With convalescent patients, a median 86.3% of reactive clones emerged solely after vaccination. Spike mono-reactivity was found in 304 of the 307 vaccine-specific clones identified in convalescent patients.

Indicated treatment: 10-day PBMC culture with coronavirus spike peptide pools or control peptides (ViraFEST assay). At the Johns Hopkins FTIC core, DNA taken from cultured CD4+ T cells was sequenced by way of the Oncomine TCR Beta short-read assay. Each CDR3 protein gets one entry after TCRdb re-called the PCR reads with MiXCR. In the table there are thousands of distinct CDR3 sequences, roughly 50% of which are singletons. Concerning this clonotype: Its matching antigen is unknown.

The CDR3 loop spans 15 amino acids. The V end lost 2 bases, the J end lost 6 bases, and 16 bases lay between the germline ends. Germline V gene lookup returns CDR1 SGHVS and CDR2 FNYEAQ. J is TRBJ1-1 and V is TRBV7-6; D is possibly TRBD1 (5 bases). Sequenced: CD4+ T cells from blood, cultured in vitro. The receptor was isolated from a human donor who had recovered from COVID-19. CDR3 residues: CASSLSQGGRAEAFF. The CDR3 DNA reads as TGTGCCAGCAGCTTAAGCCAGGGCGGGAGGGCTGAAGCTTTCTTT.